The 8 T cell receptor beta chains listed next were all sequenced from one sample in a study of cytomegalovirus exposure and HLA in healthy donors (dated by TCRdb to 2016 to 2017). Library generation was performed with the immunoSEQ multiplex PCR assay. The multiplex PCR relied on a mix of 60 forward primers for TCR Vbeta segments and 13 reverse primers for TCR Jbeta segments. TCRdb obtained this table from immuneACCESS and retained in-frame rearrangements with V and J assigned. These tables miss some clones; where compared with another copy, unresolved V genes account for less than half of the shortfall, and the remainder is unexplained. Recorded for this sample are around 190,000 clones; over 75% of them occurred a single time. The ten top clones hold over 2% of the sample. The sample consisted of PBMCs. The source of these receptors is a man in his sixties in good health and CMV-seronegative.

The J gene is TRBJ2-3, the V gene TRBV5-8, with 9 bases lining up with TRBD2. This CDR3 comprises 16 residues. CDR1 is SGHTS, CDR2 YDEGEE, per germline. V was clipped by 4 bases and J by 1 base; unmatched bases: 7. The CDR3 nucleotides read TGTGCCAGCAGCCGTGAGACTAGCGGCGGCACAGATACGCAGTATTTT. This sequence encodes CASSRETSGGTDTQYF.

This clone was observed once. The chain recombines TRBV11-2 with TRBJ1-3, with 8 bases matching TRBD1. The CDR3 has 18 amino acids. The V segment lost 2 bases and the J segment 1 base; nucleotides outside the gene matches: 10. Per germline, CDR1 SGHAT and CDR2 FQNNGV. The CDR3 DNA follows: TGTGCCAGCAGCTTAACCGGACAGGGTTACGTTTCTGGAAACACCATATATTTT. Translation: CASSLTGQGYVSGNTIYF. The variable domain in full, with the rest retrieved from reference TRBV11-2 and TRBJ1-3, is EAGVAQSPRYKIIEKRQSVAFWCNPISGHATLYWYQQILGQGPKLLIQFQNNGVVDDSQLPKDRFSAERLKGVDSTLKIQPAKLEDSAVYLCASSLTGQGYVSGNTIYFGEGSWLTVV.

V is TRBV27 and J is TRBJ2-7, with 7 bases that match TRBD1. Germline V gene lookup returns CDR1 MNHEY and CDR2 SMNVEV (reference sequence). This CDR3 has 14 residues. The V gene end was trimmed by 6 bases and the J gene end by 0 bases; junction bases not matched to a gene: 5. The CDR3 reads CASRQQGSSYEQYF. As DNA, the CDR3 is TGTGCCAGCAGGCAACAGGGGAGCTCCTACGAGCAGTACTTC.

This chain connects TRBV30 to TRBJ1-3, with D possibly being TRBD1 (5 bases). V gave up 4 bases and J gave up 4 bases, with 20 bases separating them. Germline CDR1 is GTSNPN and CDR2 is SVGIG (reference sequence). The CDR3 is 16 residues long. The CDR3 loop is CAWMGDVGGVGNTIYF. The CDR3 coding sequence is TGTGCCTGGATGGGGGACGTCGGAGGGGTCGGAAACACCATATATTTT.

This rearrangement joins TRBV30 to TRBJ1-5, with TRBD1 identical over 9 bases. From germline, CDR1 is GTSNPN and CDR2 SVGIG (reference sequence). V was clipped by 0 bases and J by 6 bases; unmatched bases: 6. The CDR3 has 15 residues. DNA of the CDR3: TGTGCCTGGAGTGTTAAGGGACAGGGTACTCAGCCCCAGCATTTT. Translated: CAWSVKGQGTQPQHF.

The J gene is TRBJ1-6, the V gene TRBV5-1, with 7 bases matching TRBD1. This CDR3 region has 15 residues. J was trimmed by 5 bases and V by 5 bases; bases with no gene match: 7. Germline V lookup: CDR1 SGHRS, CDR2 YFSETQ. The CDR3 here is CASSPGTANNSPLHF. In DNA, the CDR3 is TGCGCCAGCAGTCCCGGGACAGCCAATAATTCACCCCTCCACTTT.

This clone was counted a few times. The chain couples TRBV7-6 to TRBJ1-2; 11 nucleotides agree with TRBD1. The CDR3 is 15 residues long. Germline CDR1 and CDR2: SGHVS and FNYEAQ. V trimming: 5 bases; J trimming: 8 bases; junction bases outside the gene matches: 10. CDR3 nucleotide sequence: TGTGCCAGCAGCCGAGGACAGGGGGCGGAATACGGCTACACCTTC. Its protein is CASSRGQGAEYGYTF.

The rearrangement joins TRBV28 to TRBJ2-1; 8 positions match TRBD2. The length of the CDR3 is 15 residues. Germline CDR1 reads MDHEN; CDR2 reads SYDVKM. The ends lost 6 bases at V and 9 bases at J; junction bases unmatched: 13. CDR3 DNA sequence: TGTGCCAGCAGAAAGGGACTAGGAGGGGGGGCTGAGCAGTTCTTC. It yields the protein CASRKGLGGGAEQFF.